Listed below are T cell receptor beta chains from one sample, sequenced in a study of T cells after posttransplantation cyclophosphamide. Only in-frame clones appear in the TCRdb table, and some are missing; sequencing was by immunoSEQ multiplex PCR. The sample includes roughly 4,600 clones, roughly 80% of them seen just once. Source: PBMCs, taken after an allogeneic stem cell transplant with a calcineurin inhibitor and methotrexate. Receptors were obtained from a male patient in his 40s who received an allogeneic stem cell transplant from an unrelated donor, was CMV-positive, and had chronic GVHD only. T cells may partly derive from the graft donor. The CDR3 runs from the conserved cysteine through the conserved F or W. A D gene is named only where the DNA matches it firmly. Rows may omit the clone size; those that give it use once, few, many or a size class.

CDR3nt	CDR3aa	v_gene	j_gene	abundance	d_gene
TGTGCTATCCGCCCGGAGCTGAGGAATGAGCAGTTCTTC	CAIRPELRNEQFF	TRBV12-5	TRBJ2-1	NA	NA
TGTGCCATCAGCTTGACCGGGACATCAGCCTACGAGCAGTACTTC	CAISLTGTSAYEQYF	TRBV10-3	TRBJ2-7	NA	NA
TGTGCCAGCGCAGATCTCTACGAGCAGTACTTC	CASADLYEQYF	TRBV6-6	TRBJ2-7	NA	NA
TGTGCCAGCAGCCAAGGGGGCGGCAGGGAAAAGACCCAGTACTTC	CASSQGGGREKTQYF	TRBV4-2	TRBJ2-5	NA	NA
TGTGCCAGCAGCTTGTCCCAATTAGAGACCCAGTACTTC	CASSLSQLETQYF	TRBV5-6	TRBJ2-5	NA	NA
TGCGCCAGCAGCCAAGACCGGACAGGCGGGCGGGCTGAAGCTTTCTTT	CASSQDRTGGRAEAFF	TRBV4-3	TRBJ1-1	NA	TRBD1
TGTGCCAGCGGCCCGGGACTAGCGGGAGCCGAGCAGTACTTC	CASGPGLAGAEQYF	TRBV27	TRBJ2-7	NA	TRBD2
TGTGCCAGCAGCTTAGCCCCGACTAGCGGGGGGGCCTCCTACGAGCAGTACTTC	CASSLAPTSGGASYEQYF	TRBV11-2	TRBJ2-7	once	TRBD2
TGTGCCAGCAGCTTGGAGACAGGGGAACTAGAGACCCAGTACTTC	CASSLETGELETQYF	TRBV5-4	TRBJ2-5	NA	TRBD1
TGTGCCAGCAGTGCTAGTCGGACAGGGAGGGTGACTAATGAAAAACTGTTTTTT	CASSASRTGRVTNEKLFF	TRBV6-1	TRBJ1-4	once	TRBD1
TGTGCCAGCAGCCTTGGGGGGACTAATGAAAAACTGTTTTTT	CASSLGGTNEKLFF	TRBV4-2	TRBJ1-4	NA	NA
TGTGCCAGCAGCTTAGTCGGGACAGACATTCAGTACTTC	CASSLVGTDIQYF	TRBV7-3	TRBJ2-4	NA	TRBD1
TGTGCCAGCGGAAGGACAGGTAATGAGCAGTTCTTC	CASGRTGNEQFF	TRBV2	TRBJ2-1	once	TRBD1
TGTGCCACCTCCGTAGGACAGGGGGCGCGGGGCTACACCTTC	CATSVGQGARGYTF	TRBV27	TRBJ1-2	NA	TRBD1
TGCGCCAGCAGCCCAACGACGGGGTTCGCCGGGGAGCTGTTTTTT	CASSPTTGFAGELFF	TRBV4-1	TRBJ2-2	NA	NA
TGTGCCAGCAGTGCTACAGGGCCGCCCTTCCAAGAGACCCAGTACTTC	CASSATGPPFQETQYF	TRBV27	TRBJ2-5	NA	NA
TGCGCCAGCAGGGACGGGGCCTACGAGCAGTACTTC	CASRDGAYEQYF	TRBV10-1	TRBJ2-7	NA	NA
TGTGCCAGTAGTATCATTGACAGGGCCTACGAGCAGTACTTC	CASSIIDRAYEQYF	TRBV19	TRBJ2-7	once	TRBD1
TGCGCCAGCAGCCAAGGGCGAGGGGGTGGGGATTCACCCCTCCACTTT	CASSQGRGGGDSPLHF	TRBV4-1	TRBJ1-6	NA	NA
TGCGCCAGCAGCCAAGAGGTGCCGACTAGCGGGGCTATGTACATTCAGTACTTC	CASSQEVPTSGAMYIQYF	TRBV4-3	TRBJ2-4	NA	TRBD2
TGCGCCAGCAGCCAGGGGACAGGGGGCAACTCGTACAATGAGCAGTTCTTC	CASSQGTGGNSYNEQFF	TRBV4-1	TRBJ2-1	NA	TRBD1
TGTGCCACCAGCAGAGAACGAGGGACAACTAATGAAAAACTGTTTTTT	CATSRERGTTNEKLFF	TRBV15	TRBJ1-4	NA	NA
TGTGCCAGCAGCCACCGGGACAGCGGACCCTATGGCTACACCTTC	CASSHRDSGPYGYTF	TRBV13	TRBJ1-2	NA	TRBD1
TGTGCCAGCTCACTCAGGGAGGTACCCCCATATGAGCAGTTCTTC	CASSLREVPPYEQFF	TRBV18	TRBJ2-1	NA	NA
TGTGCCAGCAGTTTAACGTTAACCCCGGTCCCCTACGAGCAGTACTTC	CASSLTLTPVPYEQYF	TRBV27	TRBJ2-7	NA	NA
TGTGCCAGCAGTTACCTCGGACAGGGTGGCAATCAGCCCCAGCATTTT	CASSYLGQGGNQPQHF	TRBV6-5	TRBJ1-5	NA	TRBD1
TGTGCCAGCAGCCAAGTTGGGACAGGGGGGAACTATGGCTACACCTTC	CASSQVGTGGNYGYTF	TRBV4-2	TRBJ1-2	NA	TRBD1
TGTGCCAGCAGCCAGACAGTGAACACTGAAGCTTTCTTT	CASSQTVNTEAFF	TRBV9	TRBJ1-1	NA	NA
TGTGCCAGCAGGACTAGCGGGAGCCGCAATGAGCAGTTCTTC	CASRTSGSRNEQFF	TRBV6-5	TRBJ2-1	NA	TRBD2
TGTGCCAGCAGAATACCGCAGGGCTTGGGAGGCTACACCTTC	CASRIPQGLGGYTF	TRBV28	TRBJ1-2	NA	NA
TGTGCCAGCAGCGTAAGCCCCAGGGATACCTACGAGCAGTACTTC	CASSVSPRDTYEQYF	TRBV9	TRBJ2-7	NA	NA
TGTGCCAGCAGCAAATCCCCTAGCGGCACCTACGAGCAGTACTTC	CASSKSPSGTYEQYF	TRBV9	TRBJ2-7	once	TRBD2
TGTGCCTGGAGTGGGGGCACGACTGAAGCTTTCTTT	CAWSGGTTEAFF	TRBV30	TRBJ1-1	NA	NA
TGTGCCAGCAGTGAAGCGTTAGGAGGGACAGGAGCCTACGAGCAGTACTTC	CASSEALGGTGAYEQYF	TRBV6-1	TRBJ2-7	NA	TRBD1
TGCGCCAGCAGCCCCCAGGGAGGGGGGCCTAACTATGGCTACACCTTC	CASSPQGGGPNYGYTF	TRBV5-1	TRBJ1-2	NA	NA
TGTGCCAGCAGTGAGTCACGGGAGGGCACGGTCTCCTACAATGAGCAGTTCTTC	CASSESREGTVSYNEQFF	TRBV6-4	TRBJ2-1	few	TRBD2
TGCGCCAGCAGTGAGACGGGAAACACTGAAGCTTTCTTT	CASSETGNTEAFF	TRBV10-1	TRBJ1-1	NA	NA
TGTGCCAGCAGTGTACCGAACTTAGCTAACTATGGCTACACCTTC	CASSVPNLANYGYTF	TRBV2	TRBJ1-2	NA	NA
TGTGCCAGCAGCGAATTGGACAGGGCCAACTATGGCTACACCTTC	CASSELDRANYGYTF	TRBV2	TRBJ1-2	NA	TRBD1
TGTGCCAGCTCAACCAGGACTAGCGGGGTCTACGAGCAGTACTTC	CASSTRTSGVYEQYF	TRBV18	TRBJ2-7	NA	TRBD2
TGTGCCTGGAGTGTACTAGGGAAACACACCTACGAGCAGTACTTC	CAWSVLGKHTYEQYF	TRBV30	TRBJ2-7	NA	NA
TGTGCCAGCAGTGTGCCGGGTTCCAATGAGCAGTTCTTC	CASSVPGSNEQFF	TRBV6-1	TRBJ2-1	NA	NA
TGTGCCAGCAGTTTAGAGGGACTAGCCAAAAACATTCAGTACTTC	CASSLEGLAKNIQYF	TRBV27	TRBJ2-4	NA	NA
TGTGCCAGCAGTTTGGACAGGGGGCAGAGTGGCTACACCTTC	CASSLDRGQSGYTF	TRBV27	TRBJ1-2	NA	TRBD1
TGTGCCAGCAGACGGGAGACTCTCGAGGGCCAGTACTTC	CASRRETLEGQYF	TRBV2	TRBJ2-5	NA	NA
TGTGCCATCAGTGAAACAGGGGGCGCACAACTGTTTTTT	CAISETGGAQLFF	TRBV10-3	TRBJ1-4	few	TRBD1
TGTGCCAGCACCACACAGCCGCATTTAGCGGGAGTATCCCAGTACTTC	CASTTQPHLAGVSQYF	TRBV11-2	TRBJ2-5	NA	TRBD2
TGTGCCAGCAGCGTAGGAGGGGGGGCCGTCGATGAGCAGTTCTTC	CASSVGGGAVDEQFF	TRBV9	TRBJ2-1	NA	NA
TGCGCCAGCAGCCAAGATTTGGGCGGGTGGGAGGGACAGGGTTCCCATGAGCAGTTCTTC	CASSQDLGGWEGQGSHEQFF	TRBV4-1	TRBJ2-1	NA	TRBD1
TGTGCCAGCAGCTACGGGGCCGGTAGCGGACACACTGAAGCTTTCTTT	CASSYGAGSGHTEAFF	TRBV11-3	TRBJ1-1	NA	NA
TGTGCCATCAGTAGCCCGGGAGGGAAGGAGACCCAGTACTTC	CAISSPGGKETQYF	TRBV10-3	TRBJ2-5	NA	TRBD2
TGTGCCTGGAGTGTACCTGGGGCCCACTCTGGAAACACCATATATTTT	CAWSVPGAHSGNTIYF	TRBV30	TRBJ1-3	NA	NA
TGTGCCAGCAGCTTGGGGCGGGGGTATGGCTACACCTTC	CASSLGRGYGYTF	TRBV13	TRBJ1-2	NA	NA
TGTGCCAGCAGTCTCCTCACTGAAGCTTTCTTT	CASSLLTEAFF	TRBV2	TRBJ1-1	NA	NA
TGCGCCAGCAGCCAAGATTGGCACGGAGCGTATGGCTACACCTTC	CASSQDWHGAYGYTF	TRBV4-3	TRBJ1-2	NA	NA